This T cell receptor beta chain was identified in a study of blood T cell repertoires in COVID-19 (TCRdb year 2020). Study-wide context: Samples from collaborators originated in the United States, Italy and Spain and spanned both the acute and convalescent phases of COVID-19. The material from the prospective study consisted of cDNA or gDNA derived from T cells, B-cell-depleted T cells, or PBMCs. Subjects who had been exposed to COVID-19, were actively infected with it, or had recovered from it provided the deeply sampled blood TCRbeta repertoires that made up the dataset. The repertoires were released in a freely available public database meant as a resource for research on the immune response to SARS-CoV-2. The samples were drawn from two sources: the first 160 participants of the ongoing ImmuneRACE study, and some 1,300 subjects contributed by 6 global collaborators. Where HLA class I and class II types were available, the types were taken from metadata supplied by the sample provider, not from assay-based typing. A de-identified subject ID, COVID-19 status, age in years and sex were almost always included in the sample metadata.

In regard to this clone: Its antigen is unknown. No base-level quality is on record; no much larger clone is a single base apart.

The CDR3 holds 15 amino acids from the cysteine to the phenylalanine. Of all the DNA, just the CDR3 is kept, 45 bases in frame from base 1. Sequences KGHDR (CDR1) and SFDVKD (CDR2) are obtained from the germline V gene. Ends trimmed: V by 5 bases, J by 4 bases; bases unmatched to a gene: 6. TCRbeta CDR3 regions were amplified from genomic DNA by means of the immunoSEQ Assay, a bias-controlled multiplex PCR. The study's processing was this. The number of nucleated cells in each sample was estimated by amplification of reference gene primers within the assay. To quantify the absolute abundance of each unique TCRbeta CDR3 rearrangement, sequence reads were collapsed and filtered. Productive Simpson clonality was computed per sample as the square root of Simpson's diversity index over productive rearrangements. TCRdb carries this immuneACCESS record with in-frame sequences only. Its versions omit some clonotypes, under half of them owing to an unresolved V gene in the studies checked, with the rest unexplained. For V, J and clone size, that table is used; D and trimming come from the DNA. The sample records 90,000 to 100,000 clones, around 85% of which are singletons. About 4.4% of the sample comes from the top ten.

Study-wide conclusions, independent of this receptor: The amount of clinical and demographic metadata varied by source and participant and was provided uncurated.

Each collaborating institution followed its own protocols to collect whole blood in K2EDTA tubes. For TCRbeta analysis, collaborator samples were shipped as frozen whole blood, as isolated PBMCs, or as DNA extracted from either sample type. The material sequenced was peripheral blood. This clonotype was sampled from a man aged 60-69 years with acute or convalescent COVID-19. The receptor chain draws on TRBV24-1 and TRBJ2-2; 7 middle bases align to TRBD1. The CDR3 protein sequence reads: CATSGQGVGTGELFF. The DNA reads TGTGCCACCAGTGGCCAGGGGGTCGGCACCGGGGAGCTGTTTTTT.